This entry concerns a single T cell receptor (beta chain). Its antigen is currently unknown. Clones were read by immunoSEQ multiplex PCR, and TCRdb kept only the in-frame ones, dropping some. The profile covers around 140,000 clones, with about 89% appearing a single time and approximately 1.5% taken by the ten largest. This specimen comes from a study of T cells in localized non-small cell lung cancer. The germline V and J ends were trimmed by 7 bases and 10 bases, with 14 bases remaining between them. Per the germline V gene, CDR1 is SGHAT and CDR2 is FQNNGV. CDR3 length equals 12 residues. Points from the study as a whole: It remains possible that heterogeneity exists, since only one tumor region was sequenced.

Material: peripheral blood, obtained before any cancer treatment. The genes are TRBV11-2 and TRBJ2-1; D not certain. The sequence was collected from a female donor aged 60 or older with stage I lung adenocarcinoma. The CDR3 DNA is TGTGCCAGCACGGAACGAACGGGCGAGCAGTTCTTC. It codes for CASTERTGEQFF.